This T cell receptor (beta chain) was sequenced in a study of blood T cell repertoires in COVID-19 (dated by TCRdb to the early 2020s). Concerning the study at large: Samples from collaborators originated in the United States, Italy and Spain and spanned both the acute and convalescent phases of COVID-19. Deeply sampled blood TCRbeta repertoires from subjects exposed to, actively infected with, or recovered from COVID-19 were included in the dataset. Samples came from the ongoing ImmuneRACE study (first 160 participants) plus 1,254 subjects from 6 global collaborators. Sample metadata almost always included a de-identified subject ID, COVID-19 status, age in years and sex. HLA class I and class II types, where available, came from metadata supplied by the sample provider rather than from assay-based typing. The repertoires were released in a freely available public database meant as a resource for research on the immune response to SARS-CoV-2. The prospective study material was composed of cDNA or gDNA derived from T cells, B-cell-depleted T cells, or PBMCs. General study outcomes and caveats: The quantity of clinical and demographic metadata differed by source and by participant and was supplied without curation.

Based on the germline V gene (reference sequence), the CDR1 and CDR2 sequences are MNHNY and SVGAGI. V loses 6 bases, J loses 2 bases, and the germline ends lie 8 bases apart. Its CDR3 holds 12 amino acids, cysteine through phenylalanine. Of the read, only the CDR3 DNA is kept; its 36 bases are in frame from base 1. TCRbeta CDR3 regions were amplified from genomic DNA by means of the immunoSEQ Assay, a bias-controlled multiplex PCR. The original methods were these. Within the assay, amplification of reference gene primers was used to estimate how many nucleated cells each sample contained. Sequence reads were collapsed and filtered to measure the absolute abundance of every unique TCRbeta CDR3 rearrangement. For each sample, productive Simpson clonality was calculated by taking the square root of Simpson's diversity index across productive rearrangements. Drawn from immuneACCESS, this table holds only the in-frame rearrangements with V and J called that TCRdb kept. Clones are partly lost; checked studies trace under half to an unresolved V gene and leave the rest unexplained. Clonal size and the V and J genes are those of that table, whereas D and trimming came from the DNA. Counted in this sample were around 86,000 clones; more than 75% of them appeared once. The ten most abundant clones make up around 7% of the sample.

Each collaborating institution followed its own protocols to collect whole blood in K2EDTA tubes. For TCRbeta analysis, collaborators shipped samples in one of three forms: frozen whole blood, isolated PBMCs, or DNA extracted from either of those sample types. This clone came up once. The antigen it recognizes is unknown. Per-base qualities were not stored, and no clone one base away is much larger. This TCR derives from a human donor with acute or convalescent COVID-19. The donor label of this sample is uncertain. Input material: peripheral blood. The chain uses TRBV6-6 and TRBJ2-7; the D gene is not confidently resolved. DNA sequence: TGTGCCAGCAGCGTCACAACCTACGAGCAGTACTTC. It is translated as CASSVTTYEQYF.